These 9 T cell receptor beta chains were sequenced from one sample in a study of early T cells in non-severe SARS-CoV-2 infection. TCRdb itself ran the 5' RACE reads through MiXCR, one entry per CDR3 protein. Of 25,000 to 35,000 distinct CDR3 sequences listed, about 4.6% are singletons. Sequencing was done on a sample of whole blood. The receptors were sampled from an adult who was a healthcare worker with PCR-confirmed SARS-CoV-2 infection or an uninfected control (not recorded which).

This clonotype came up many times. This chain joins TRBV11-1 and TRBJ2-1, with a weak D call TRBD2 (6 bases). Trimming pared 7 bases from V and 4 bases from J, leaving 17 bases between. The CDR3 totals 15 residues. Germline V CDR1 and CDR2: SGHAT, FQDESV (reference sequence). The CDR3 region is CASTSGSQTYNEQFF. The CDR3 nucleotides read TGTGCCAGCACCTCCGGGAGTCAGACGTACAATGAGCAGTTCTTC.

Ten or more counts support this clonotype. The J gene is TRBJ2-7, the V gene TRBV21-1; the tabulated D call, TRBD1, remains unverified against the DNA. TRBV21-1 is a recognized pseudogene. This CDR3 comprises 14 residues. The CDR3 DNA is TGTGCCAGCAGCAAAGAGGGGCAGGCCCACGAGCAGTACGTC. This gives the protein CASSKEGQAHEQYV.

This clonotype was counted a few times. The chain employs TRBV27 and TRBJ2-1; 9 positions agree with TRBD1. Looked up from germline, CDR1 is MNHEY and CDR2 is SMNVEV (reference sequence). The trim removed 5 bases at V and 8 bases at J, leaving 16 bases unmatched. The length of the CDR3 is 17 residues. CDR3 amino acids: CASSNRPGTGTLHEQFF. CDR3 bases: TGTGCCAGCAGTAACCGACCAGGGACAGGGACGTTGCATGAGCAGTTCTTC.

In this sample, this clonotype turned up many times. The V call is TRBV29-1, the J call TRBJ2-5, with a weak D call TRBD1 (5 bases). This CDR3 comprises 13 residues. V shed 6 bases and J shed 3 bases, with 14 bases lying between them. CDR1 SQVTM and CDR2 ANQGSEA come from the germline V gene. The CDR3: CSVQGGVKETQYF. As DNA, the CDR3 is TGCAGCGTCCAGGGTGGGGTTAAAGAGACCCAGTACTTC. The variable domain in full, with the rest retrieved from reference TRBV29-1 and TRBJ2-5, is SAVISQKPSRDICQRGTSLTIQCQVDSQVTMMFWYRQQPGQSLTLIATANQGSEATYESGFVIDKFPISRPNLTFSTLTVSNMSPEDSSIYLCSVQGGVKETQYFGPGTRLLVL.

This clonotype was seen ten or more times. The chain employs TRBV10-3 and TRBJ2-3, with D perhaps matching TRBD2 (6 bases). Germline CDR1 reads ENHRY; CDR2 reads SYGVKD. The V and J ends lost 3 bases and 1 base respectively, with 11 bases between them. This CDR3 contains 15 residues. CDR3: CAISDPGTRTDTQYF. The CDR3 bases are TGTGCCATCAGTGATCCTGGGACTCGCACAGATACGCAGTATTTT.

By its share, this clonotype is large. The chain carries TRBV20-1 and TRBJ2-1; D gene ambiguous. The CDR3 is 11 amino acids. Trimming pared 3 bases from V and 4 bases from J, leaving 4 bases between. Germline-derived CDR1 and CDR2 are DFQATT and SNEGSKA (reference sequence). The CDR3 loop is CSASVYNEQFF. The CDR3, as DNA: TGCAGTGCTAGTGTTTACAATGAGCAGTTCTTC.

This clonotype was detected ten times or more. The chain employs TRBV12-3 or TRBV12-4 and TRBJ2-2, with TRBD1 matching over 11 bases. This CDR3 spans 18 amino acids. Trimming cost V 2 bases and J 2 bases; bases outside gene matches: 7. Here the CDR3 DNA reads TGTGCCAGCAGTTTATATGGTTGGACAGGGGGCAACACCGGGGAGCTGTTTTTT. Its protein product is CASSLYGWTGGNTGELFF.

This clonotype showed up many times. The chain employs TRBV5-5 and TRBJ2-1; 9 nucleotides match TRBD2. The V gene's germline CDR1 is SGHKS and CDR2 YYEKEE (reference sequence). CDR3 length: 18 amino acids. Losses at the gene ends were 5 bases for V and 0 bases for J; bases not matched to a gene: 12. This CDR3 is CASRNRAGGTNSYNEQFF. The CDR3 DNA sequence: TGTGCCAGCAGGAACAGAGCGGGAGGTACGAACTCCTACAATGAGCAGTTCTTC.

Many counts were recorded for this clonotype. V gene TRBV4-2 combines with J gene TRBJ1-1; 7 positions match TRBD1. V trimming: 4 bases; J trimming: 0 bases; junction bases outside the gene matches: 5. CDR1 is LGHNA, CDR2 YNFKEQ, per germline. The CDR3 runs to 15 residues. CDR3 residues: CASSPGQLMNTEAFF. The DNA for the CDR3 is TGTGCCAGCAGCCCGGGACAGTTGATGAACACTGAAGCTTTCTTT.